This T cell receptor beta chain came from a study of cytomegalovirus exposure and HLA in healthy donors. Whole-study results and caveats: Analysis was performed later, and it showed HLA-associated TCR beta chains to be more clonally expanded than equally common others. Later analysis placed DRB1 highest and HLA-C lowest in TCR association rates, which differed by HLA locus.

The PCR had 60 Vbeta and 13 Jbeta primers. Clones were sequenced by immunoSEQ multiplex PCR, and TCRdb holds only the in-frame ones, with some missing. The table has 150,000 or so clones, over 70% seen once. Regarding this clone: Its antigen is still unknown.

V gave up 7 bases and J gave up 4 bases; unmatched junction bases: 9. Looked up from germline, CDR1 is LNHDA and CDR2 is SQIVND (reference sequence). CDR3 length: 16 residues. Sequencing used PBMCs. This clonotype was obtained from a man aged 25-45 years in good health and CMV-seropositive. J is TRBJ2-2 and V is TRBV19; 10 nucleotides align to TRBD2. CDR3 region: CASNQRGGPLTGELFF. CDR3 coding DNA: TGTGCCAGTAATCAGCGGGGGGGCCCCCTCACCGGGGAGCTGTTTTTT.